These 26 T cell receptor beta chains came from one sample sequenced in a study. A single record per CDR3 protein comes from TCRdb applying MiXCR to the 5' RACE reads. Among under 65,000 distinct CDR3 sequences listed, around 28% were seen once. Sequencing input: tumor-infiltrating memory CD4+ T cells sorted from the breast tumor. Specified subset: memory CD4+ T cells, CD4+CD45RO+CD25-. The source of these receptors is a female donor with breast cancer.

V is TRBV20-1 and J is TRBJ2-1; weak D call: TRBD1 (7 bases). V dropped 5 bases and J dropped 0 bases, with 17 bases sitting between them. The CDR3 is 16 amino acids. CDR1 is DFQATT and CDR2 is SNEGSKA in the germline V gene (reference sequence). CDR3: CSAARRDSRSYNEQFF. For the CDR3, the DNA is TGCAGTGCTGCTCGGAGGGACAGCCGCTCCTACAATGAGCAGTTCTTC.

The chain uses TRBV6-2 or TRBV6-3 and TRBJ2-3; D is unresolved. Germline V gene lookup returns CDR1 MNHEY and CDR2 SVGEGT. The ends were cut back, 7 bases at V and 4 bases at J, with 15 bases in the middle. CDR3 size: 14 residues. CDR3 sequence reads: CASTQGVASDTQYF. DNA for the CDR3: TGTGCCAGCACCCAAGGTGTGGCGTCAGATACGCAGTATTTT.

CDR3 nucleotide sequence: TGTGCCAGCAGCGAAACTAGCGGGAGGGCCGATGAGCAGTTCTTC. Its translation is CASSETSGRADEQFF. The V gene is TRBV28, the J gene TRBJ2-1; 13 bases are a match to TRBD2. The CDR3 covers 15 residues. Germline loops: CDR1 MDHEN, CDR2 SYDVKM. V was pared by 6 bases and J by 8 bases, with 7 bases of the junction left unmatched.

The genes are TRBV4-1 and TRBJ1-1; D possibly corresponds to TRBD1 (5 bases). This CDR3 spans 14 amino acids. Trimming removed 4 bases at V and 7 bases at J, with 16 bases between. Germline-derived CDR1 and CDR2 are MGHRA and YSYEKL. CDR3 DNA sequence: TGCGCCAGCAGCCCTATCCTCCGGGACGGTGAAGCTTTCTTT. Translated, it gives CASSPILRDGEAFF.

This clonotype occurred a few times. This chain joins TRBV6-6 and TRBJ2-3; TRBD2 aligns across 8 bases. V lost 7 bases and J lost 4; bases outside the gene matches: 7. The CDR3 has 14 residues. Per the germline V gene, CDR1 is MNHNY and CDR2 is SVGAGI (reference sequence). The CDR3 DNA is TGTGCCAGCAAGGAGCGGGAGACCGCAGATACGCAGTATTTT. Encoded protein: CASKERETADTQYF.

The chain uses TRBV5-1 and TRBJ1-2; D is undetermined. In germline, CDR1 is SGHRS, CDR2 YFSETQ. V was shortened by 0 bases and J by 7 bases, with 10 bases between the two germline ends. The CDR3 runs to 13 residues. The CDR3 loop is CASSLAGSSGYTF. DNA of the CDR3: TGCGCCAGCAGCTTGGCTGGGAGCAGTGGCTACACCTTC.

This rearrangement joins TRBV7-9 to TRBJ1-6; D perhaps matches TRBD1 (6 bases). This CDR3 region has 19 residues. Germline loops: CDR1 SEHNR, CDR2 FQNEAQ (reference sequence). The germline V and J ends were trimmed by 1 base and 9 bases, with 25 bases remaining between them. CDR3 DNA: TGTGCCAGCAGCTTAGTCCCCGCCAGGGGTATATTCGGGGGTTCACCCCTCCACTTT. It codes for CASSLVPARGIFGGSPLHF.

For this clonotype: The conserved phenylalanine or tryptophan is not found at the CDR3 terminus, so this likely reflects a read error. The genes are TRBV5-1 and TRBJ2-1; D not resolved. Germline V CDR1 and CDR2: SGHRS, YFSETQ. The CDR3 is 14 residues long. V was pared by 6 bases and J by 6 bases, with 16 bases between. CDR3 sequence reads: CASNSRSGSNEQFS. CDR3 coding DNA: TGCGCCAGCAATAGCAGGTCAGGAAGCAATGAGCAGTTCTCC.

This chain joins TRBV7-9 and TRBJ1-5; 7 nucleotides match TRBD1. This CDR3 has 15 residues. The V and J ends lost 3 bases and 4 bases, in that order; junction bases with no gene match: 6. Germline CDR1 SEHNR, CDR2 FQNEAQ (reference sequence). Written as DNA, the CDR3 is TGTGCCAGCAGCTTTATTGGGACAGTGAATCAGCCCCAGCATTTT. Translating it yields CASSFIGTVNQPQHF.

The chain links TRBV20-1 to TRBJ1-1; 10 bases align to TRBD1. The V gene end was trimmed by 5 bases and the J gene end by 4 bases; junction bases not matched to a gene: 7. The CDR3 is made up of 14 amino acids. Germline CDR1 DFQATT, CDR2 SNEGSKA (reference sequence). DNA of the CDR3: TGCAGTGCTCCGCGACAGGGGGCGAGCACTGAAGCTTTCTTT. The encoded protein is CSAPRQGASTEAFF.

With respect to this clonotype: At one boundary the junction diverges from the germline segment, which might be a read error. The V gene is TRBV12-3 or TRBV12-4, the J gene TRBJ1-3, with D unresolved. This CDR3 contains 12 residues. Here the CDR3 reads CASSLPGITPLF. The CDR3 region has the DNA TGTGCCAGCAGTTTACCGGGCATAACTCCCCTTTTT.

About this clonotype: In this CDR3 the conserved last residue, phenylalanine or tryptophan, is missing, so a read error is likely. Because the CDR3's place on the DNA is in doubt, the DNA is left out and the CDR3 is given as listed by TCRdb. The V gene is TRBV6-5, the J gene TRBJ2-5; the table's D call, TRBD1, was not checked against the DNA. Ends included, the CDR3 has 13 residues. The germline gives CDR1 MNHEY, CDR2 SVGAGI. The chain's CDR3 is CASSKIQGAPILI.

This clonotype was counted between two and nine times. V gene TRBV3-1 combines with J gene TRBJ1-1; D unresolved. The CDR3 is 11 amino acids. The V end was cut by 1 base, the J end by 11 bases, with 8 bases between. Per the germline V gene, CDR1 is LGHDT and CDR2 is YNNKEL (reference sequence). CDR3 loop: CASSQATGAFF. CDR3 DNA sequence: TGTGCCAGCAGCCAAGCCACGGGGGCTTTCTTT.

This clonotype appeared a few times. The chain recombines TRBV4-3 with TRBJ1-2; D is undetermined. Germline CDR1 LGHNA, CDR2 YSLEER. V was trimmed by 0 bases and J by 1 base, leaving 6 bases between them. This CDR3 contains 14 residues. CDR3 residues: CASSQEVNNYGYTF. In DNA, the CDR3 is TGCGCCAGCAGCCAAGAAGTCAATAACTATGGCTACACCTTC.

A few counts support this clonotype. The rearrangement joins TRBV2 to TRBJ2-3; D not certain. V dropped 8 bases and J dropped 1 base, with 10 bases sitting between them. The CDR3 totals 13 residues. Germline V lookup: CDR1 SNHLY, CDR2 FYNNEI. CDR3 sequence (DNA): TGTGCCAGCCTACGAAGCGGCACAGATACGCAGTATTTT. This sequence encodes CASLRSGTDTQYF.

The CDR3 DNA reads as TGCGCAAGTCCCTCGTTTGAGGGAGCCGTCCAAGAGACCCAGTACTTC. It translates to CASPSFEGAVQETQYF. The rearrangement links TRBV12-2 to TRBJ2-5; whether TRBD2, the table's D call, matches the DNA was not checked. TRBV12-2 corresponds to a pseudogene. The CDR3 is 16 residues long.

This clonotype was found many times. The V gene is TRBV6-6, the J gene TRBJ1-1; 10 bases fit TRBD1. The CDR3 has 14 amino acids. V was clipped by 6 bases and J by 1 base; unmatched bases: 2. Germline V gene data show CDR1 as MNHNY and CDR2 as SVGAGI (reference sequence). The chain's CDR3 is CASSWDRGNTEAFF. The CDR3 bases are TGTGCCAGCAGCTGGGACAGGGGGAACACTGAAGCTTTCTTT.

Comments on this clonotype: The conserved phenylalanine or tryptophan normally closing the CDR3 is absent here, so this likely arose from a read error. The V gene is TRBV4-1, the J gene TRBJ2-5; D is unclear. CDR3 size: 14 residues. The germline V and J ends were trimmed by 8 bases and 1 base, with 14 bases remaining between them. Germline lookup yields CDR1 MGHRA and CDR2 YSYEKL. Here the CDR3 DNA reads TGCGCCAGCGGCCCCATGGGCTCCCAAGAGACCCAGTACTCC. Its translation is CASGPMGSQETQYS.

The chain combines TRBV18 with TRBJ2-5; D possibly corresponds to TRBD2 (5 bases). Germline V gives CDR1 KGHSH, CDR2 LQKENI. This CDR3 spans 13 amino acids. The V end lost 1 base, the J end lost 5 bases, and 8 bases lay between the germline ends. CDR3 DNA sequence: TGTGCCAGCTCACCACGAGGGTCCGAGACCCAGTACTTC. As protein: CASSPRGSETQYF.

This clonotype was seen a few times. The chain uses TRBV7-9 and TRBJ2-5; 7 bases match TRBD1. Germline CDR1 reads SEHNR; CDR2 reads FQNEAQ (reference sequence). This CDR3 has 15 residues. V was pared by 1 base and J by 2 bases, with 4 bases of the junction left unmatched. CDR3 amino acids: CASSLGSGQQETQYF. The CDR3 coding sequence is TGTGCCAGCAGCTTAGGCTCGGGACAGCAAGAGACCCAGTACTTC.

This clonotype was seen a handful of times. The chain uses TRBV7-9 and TRBJ1-1; D remains unclear. The CDR3 runs 14 residues. The V end was cut by 3 bases, the J end by 1 base, with 9 bases between. Per germline, CDR1 SEHNR and CDR2 FQNEAQ (reference sequence). The chain's CDR3 is CASSLGISNTEAFF. In DNA, the CDR3 is TGTGCCAGCAGCTTGGGAATATCGAACACTGAAGCTTTCTTT. Full variable domain (rest looked up from reference TRBV7-9 and TRBJ1-1): DTGVSQNPRHKITKRGQNVTFRCDPISEHNRLYWYRQTLGQGPEFLTYFQNEAQLEKSRLLSDRFSAERPKGSFSTLEIQRTEQGDSAMYLCASSLGISNTEAFFGQGTRLTVV.

As regards this clonotype: One base away lies a much larger clone, so this may be a sequencing read error. The V gene is TRBV11-2, the J gene TRBJ2-1; D ambiguous. The CDR3 extends over 17 amino acids. V shed 6 bases and J shed 3 bases, with 21 bases lying between them. Germline-derived CDR1 and CDR2 are SGHAT and FQNNGV. In nucleotides, the CDR3 is TGTGCCAGCAGGCCCCGGGCGTTGGGCAGTTACTACAATGAGCAGTTCTTC. Translated: CASRPRALGSYYNEQFF.

The chain links TRBV11-3 to TRBJ2-2; unclear D gene. Trimming stripped 1 base from V and 4 bases from J, with 4 bases between. The CDR3 runs 13 residues. Germline CDR1 is SGHNT and CDR2 is YENEEA. The CDR3, as DNA: TGTGCCAGCAGCTTAGGTTCCACCGGGGAGCTGTTTTTT. Its translation: CASSLGSTGELFF.

This clonotype was seen more than once but under ten times. The genes are TRBV5-1 and TRBJ2-3; D may be TRBD1 or TRBD2 (5 bases each). With 1 base removed from V and 1 base from J, the gap between germline ends came to 7 bases. There are 14 residues in the CDR3. Germline V gene sequence: CDR1 SGHRS, CDR2 YFSETQ. CDR3 coding DNA: TGCGCCAGCAGCTTGTTGGGGGGCACAGATACGCAGTATTTT. Encoded protein: CASSLLGGTDTQYF.

This chain uses TRBV6-1 with TRBJ1-2, with D maybe TRBD1 (5 bases). V was cut by 7 bases and J by 1 base, with 10 bases left in between. Germline V lookup: CDR1 MNHNS, CDR2 SASEGT. There are 13 residues in the CDR3. The CDR3 loop reads CASIPDSNYGYTF. As DNA, the CDR3 is TGTGCCAGCATCCCCGACAGTAACTATGGCTACACCTTC.

This clonotype was counted a few times. J is TRBJ2-3 and V is TRBV5-1, with D uncertain. Trimming removed 4 bases at V and 3 bases at J, with 12 bases between. This CDR3 comprises 14 residues. Germline V gives CDR1 SGHRS, CDR2 YFSETQ. The CDR3 DNA is TGCGCCAGCAGCCTTACCAGATGGACAGATACGCAGTATTTT. Amino acids: CASSLTRWTDTQYF.